Following are 26 T cell receptor beta chains from one sample sequenced in a study of cytomegalovirus exposure and HLA in healthy donors (dated by TCRdb to the late 2010s). The library was made by the immunoSEQ multiplex PCR assay. The multiplex PCR relied on a mix of 60 forward primers for TCR Vbeta segments and 13 reverse primers for TCR Jbeta segments. TCRdb holds this immuneACCESS table with in-frame rearrangements only. Some clones are missing; in checked studies, unresolved V genes explain under half, and the rest has no known cause. The sample includes 120,000 or so clones, with more than 60% observed a single time. The ten largest clones take up approximately 8.5% of the sample. What was sequenced was PBMCs. Receptor source: a woman aged 40 to 50 in good health and CMV-seropositive.

The rearrangement joins TRBV6-5 to TRBJ1-5; D uncertain. Trimming took 6 bases from V and 2 from J, leaving 11 bases between them. CDR3 length equals 14 residues. CDR1 MNHEY and CDR2 SVGAGI come from the germline V gene. For the CDR3, the DNA is TGTGCCAGCAGCCGGGAGGCGGGCAATCAGCCCCAGCATTTT. This sequence encodes CASSREAGNQPQHF.

The rearrangement joins TRBV11-2 to TRBJ2-7; TRBD1 is a possible D gene (6 bases). Germline V gene sequence: CDR1 SGHAT, CDR2 FQNNGV. The CDR3 is 12 residues long. The ends were cut back, 6 bases at V and 2 bases at J, with 8 bases in the middle. CDR3 loop: CASRRDTYEQYF. CDR3 sequence (DNA): TGTGCCAGCAGGAGGGACACCTACGAGCAGTACTTC.

This chain joins TRBV5-8 and TRBJ1-2; D is uncertain. Germline V gene sequence: CDR1 SGHTS, CDR2 YDEGEE. CDR3 length: 14 amino acids. V was pared by 2 bases and J by 4 bases, with 12 bases between. The CDR3: CASSFRTGSYGYTF. The DNA for the CDR3 is TGTGCCAGCAGCTTTAGGACGGGATCCTATGGCTACACCTTC.

The chain uses TRBV10-1 and TRBJ1-1, with D hard to call. The CDR3 sequence is 13 residues long. V was cut by 6 bases and J by 1 base, with 9 bases left in between. CDR1 and CDR2 from the germline V gene are WNHNN and SYGVQD (reference sequence). CDR3 sequence (DNA): TGCGCCAGCAGCAGGAACGGGAACACTGAAGCTTTCTTT. This codes for CASSRNGNTEAFF.

The V call is TRBV6-1, the J call TRBJ1-1; 7 bases map to TRBD1. The CDR3 is 13 amino acids. Per germline, CDR1 MNHNS and CDR2 SASEGT. V lost 6 bases and J lost 3; bases outside the gene matches: 4. CDR3 amino acids: CASRRTGDTEAFF. CDR3 in DNA: TGTGCCAGCAGGCGAACAGGGGACACTGAAGCTTTCTTT.

The chain uses TRBV9 and TRBJ2-7; perhaps TRBD1 as D (5 bases). Germline CDR1 is SGDLS and CDR2 is YYNGEE. Deletions cut 0 bases from V and 2 bases from J, with 12 bases between. The CDR3 sequence is 15 residues long. CDR3 region: CASSVDAGITYEQYF. DNA of the CDR3: TGTGCCAGCAGCGTAGATGCAGGGATAACCTACGAGCAGTACTTC. Supplemented by reference TRBV9 and TRBJ2-7, the full variable domain reads DSGVTQTPKHLITATGQRVTLRCSPRSGDLSVYWYQQSLDQGLQFLIQYYNGEERAKGNILERFSAQQFPDLHSELNLSSLELGDSALYFCASSVDAGITYEQYFGPGTRLTVT.

The chain joins TRBV19 to TRBJ1-4; the D is unclear. The CDR3 is 15 amino acids. CDR1 and CDR2 from the germline V gene are LNHDA and SQIVND (reference sequence). Trimming removed 3 bases from V and 2 bases from J, with 10 bases in between. The CDR3 sequence is CASSMERNTNEKLFF. CDR3 bases: TGTGCCAGTAGTATGGAGAGGAACACTAATGAAAAACTGTTTTTT.

The CDR3 spells CASSPGQTNSPLHF. CDR3 DNA sequence: TGCGCCAGCAGCCCCGGACAGACCAATTCACCCCTCCACTTT. V is TRBV5-1 and J is TRBJ1-6; possible D gene TRBD1, 6 bases. V shed 4 bases and J shed 7 bases, with 12 bases lying between them. CDR1 and CDR2 from the germline V gene are SGHRS and YFSETQ. This CDR3 has 14 amino acids.

This clone was observed a few times. The rearrangement links TRBV5-1 to TRBJ1-1; TRBD1 is a possible D gene (6 bases). The V end lost 4 bases, the J end lost 2 bases, and 15 bases lay between the germline ends. CDR1 and CDR2 from the germline V gene are SGHRS and YFSETQ. The CDR3 consists of 15 residues. The CDR3 reads CASSTDRRTNTEAFF. As DNA, the CDR3 is TGCGCCAGCAGCACCGACAGGCGCACTAACACTGAAGCTTTCTTT.

The rearrangement uses TRBV5-1 and TRBJ2-2; TRBD2 aligns across 7 bases. The V and J ends lost 4 bases and 7 bases, in that order; junction bases with no gene match: 4. CDR3 length equals 13 residues. Germline assignment: CDR1 SGHRS and CDR2 YFSETQ. The CDR3 coding sequence is TGCGCCAGCAGCAAGGGCGGGGGCGGGGAGCTGTTTTTT. This translates into CASSKGGGGELFF.

This rearrangement joins TRBV6-6 to TRBJ2-1; TRBD1 aligns across 11 bases. Germline V gives CDR1 MNHNY, CDR2 SVGAGI (reference sequence). The V segment lost 5 bases and the J segment 7 bases; nucleotides outside the gene matches: 7. CDR3 length: 15 residues. The CDR3 bases are TGTGCCAGCAGTCAAGGACAGGGGGCGAAGAATGAGCAGTTCTTC. It yields the protein CASSQGQGAKNEQFF.

This clone was seen a handful of times. The V call is TRBV2, the J call TRBJ2-2; 12 positions agree with TRBD2. V was clipped by 4 bases and J by 6 bases; unmatched bases: 12. Germline V gives CDR1 SNHLY, CDR2 FYNNEI. The CDR3 totals 18 residues. The CDR3 DNA reads TGTGCCAGCAGTGGGTGGCAGGGACTAGCGGGCCGTCCCGGGGAGCTGTTTTTT. Translated: CASSGWQGLAGRPGELFF.

The rearrangement links TRBV7-8 to TRBJ2-5; TRBD1 aligns across 9 bases. The CDR3 sequence is 16 residues long. Germline V gene data show CDR1 as SGHVS and CDR2 as FQNEAQ. V dropped 5 bases and J dropped 2; count of bases not matched to a gene: 9. The CDR3 DNA reads as TGTGCCAGCAGCCCTCGGGACAGGGTCCTACAAGAGACCCAGTACTTC. Amino acid sequence: CASSPRDRVLQETQYF.

This clone showed up just once. This rearrangement joins TRBV2 to TRBJ1-6; 8 bases align to TRBD1. The CDR3 is 15 amino acids. Germline V gene data show CDR1 as SNHLY and CDR2 as FYNNEI. J lost 8 bases, V lost 6 bases, and 9 bases had no gene match. The CDR3 is CASSGQGLTDSPLHF. The CDR3 DNA follows: TGTGCCAGCAGCGGACAGGGACTTACGGATTCACCCCTCCACTTT.

The chain uses TRBV5-1 and TRBJ2-3; 9 nucleotides align to TRBD1. This CDR3 comprises 14 residues. Germline values: CDR1 SGHRS, CDR2 YFSETQ. Unmatched junction bases numbered 6, after V lost 4 bases and J lost 6 bases. For the CDR3, the DNA is TGCGCCAGCAGCGGGGACAGGGTTGTGGATACGCAGTATTTT. It specifies CASSGDRVVDTQYF.

This clone was seen a few times. As DNA, the CDR3 is TGTGCCAGCTGGGCAGGTAGCTCTGGGGCCAACGTCCTGACTTTC. It codes for CASWAGSSGANVLTF. The chain uses TRBV6-1 and TRBJ2-6; D is unresolved. This CDR3 comprises 15 residues. CDR1 and CDR2 from the germline V gene are MNHNS and SASEGT. V lost 8 bases to trimming and J lost 0 bases, with 11 bases between them.

The chain combines TRBV23-1 with TRBJ2-7; D is unresolved. TRBV23-1 is given ORF status, its function remaining uncertain. The CDR3 loop spans 14 amino acids. With 6 bases removed from V and 1 base from J, the gap between germline ends came to 13 bases. The DNA of the CDR3 is TGCGCCAGCAGCACAGCTGATGGTTCCTACGAGCAGTACTTC. It codes for CASSTADGSYEQYF.

The chain joins TRBV15 to TRBJ2-7, with a possible D match to TRBD1 (6 bases). Trimming pared 0 bases from V and 5 bases from J, leaving 11 bases between. Germline assignment: CDR1 LNHNV and CDR2 YYDKDF (reference sequence). The CDR3 is 14 amino acids. The CDR3: CATSRDPGAHEQYF. In DNA, the CDR3 is TGTGCCACCAGCAGAGATCCAGGGGCCCACGAGCAGTACTTC.

The chain joins TRBV7-8 to TRBJ2-7; D is uncertain. The CDR3 spans 13 residues. V lost 2 bases, J lost 3 bases, and 8 bases lay in between. Germline lookup yields CDR1 SGHVS and CDR2 FQNEAQ. Here the CDR3 DNA reads TGTGCCAGCAGCTTAACCGGTGGCTACGAGCAGTACTTC. This sequence encodes CASSLTGGYEQYF.

The J gene is TRBJ2-2, the V gene TRBV5-1, with 11 bases identical to TRBD1. V was clipped by 4 bases and J by 3 bases; unmatched bases: 17. This CDR3 comprises 20 residues. Germline V gene sequence: CDR1 SGHRS, CDR2 YFSETQ. CDR3 region: CASSKSGQGALSSDTGELFF. CDR3 sequence (DNA): TGCGCCAGCAGCAAGTCCGGACAGGGGGCGTTATCTTCGGACACCGGGGAGCTGTTTTTT.

This chain links TRBV5-4 with TRBJ2-5, with no clear D. Germline assignment: CDR1 SGHNT and CDR2 YYREEE (reference sequence). The CDR3 loop spans 12 amino acids. The V gene lost 0 bases and the J gene lost 7 bases, with 7 bases spanning the gap. The CDR3 nucleotides read TGTGCCAGCAGCTTGGATCCCAGGACCCAGTACTTC. Amino acids: CASSLDPRTQYF.

Of note for this clone: The same CDR3 also results from other DNA sequences found in this sample. The rearrangement links TRBV9 to TRBJ1-1; D remains ambiguous. Germline V gives CDR1 SGDLS, CDR2 YYNGEE. This CDR3 has 14 amino acids. V lost 4 bases to trimming and J lost 1 base, with 11 bases between them. CDR3 sequence (DNA): TGTGCCAGCAGCCCGACAACAGCGAACACTGAAGCTTTCTTT. Translation: CASSPTTANTEAFF.

This clone was seen only once. Here the CDR3 DNA reads TGTGCCAGCACCGCCGGACAGGGGAACTATGGCTACACCTTC. Encoded protein: CASTAGQGNYGYTF. The J gene is TRBJ1-2, the V gene TRBV6-5; TRBD1 matches 9 bases. The CDR3 has 14 amino acids. The germline CDR1 and CDR2 sequences are MNHEY and SVGAGI. J was trimmed by 2 bases and V by 7 bases; bases with no gene match: 5.

The chain uses TRBV6-1 and TRBJ1-2; D is ambiguous. Germline CDR1 is MNHNS and CDR2 is SASEGT. The CDR3 length is 14 residues. V shed 1 base and J shed 4 bases, with 10 bases lying between them. Here the CDR3 reads CASSEVSGVYGYTF. CDR3 DNA: TGTGCCAGCAGTGAAGTTTCAGGCGTCTATGGCTACACCTTC.

The CDR3 protein is CASSPRAGGGNSPLHF. As DNA, the CDR3 is TGTGCCAGCAGCCCCCGGGCAGGTGGGGGCAATTCACCCCTCCACTTT. The gene calls are TRBV13 and TRBJ1-6; D possibly corresponds to TRBD1 (6 bases). This CDR3 has 16 residues. Germline V lookup: CDR1 PRHDT, CDR2 FYEKMQ (reference sequence). V was cut by 5 bases and J by 7 bases, with 18 bases left in between. The whole variable domain, filled in from reference TRBV13 and TRBJ1-6, reads AAGVIQSPRHLIKEKRETATLKCYPIPRHDTVYWYQQGPGQDPQFLISFYEKMQSDKGSIPDRFSAQQFSDYHSELNMSSLELGDSALYFCASSPRAGGGNSPLHFGNGTRLTVT.

About this clone itself: One end of the junction is discordant with germline, which a read error may explain. The chain links TRBV7-7 to TRBJ2-5; D gene ambiguous. The CDR3 consists of 12 residues. Germline V gene data show CDR1 as SSHAT and CDR2 as FNYEAQ (reference sequence). CDR3 nucleotides: TGTGCTAGCAGCCCCCAGCAAGAGACCCAGTACTTC. It is translated as CASSPQQETQYF. Full variable domain (outside the CDR3, taken from reference TRBV7-7 and TRBJ2-5): GAGVSQSPRYKVTKRGQDVTLRCDPISSHATLYWYQQALGQGPEFLTYFNYEAQPDKSGLPSDRFSAERPEGSISTLTIQRTEQRDSAMYRCASSPQQETQYFGPGTRLLVL.